A single sample is the source of the 30 T cell receptor beta chains below, sequenced in a study of blood T cell repertoires in COVID-19. The method was immunoSEQ multiplex PCR; TCRdb's version includes in-frame clones alone and lacks a portion of them. The sample holds 150,000 to 200,000 clones, roughly 77% seen once. Sequences were obtained from peripheral blood. The receptors were sampled from a middle-aged woman with COVID-19, enrolled during active disease.

The V and J genes are TRBV9 and TRBJ2-1; the D gene is possibly TRBD1 (5 bases). The V end was cut by 0 bases, the J end by 2 bases, with 6 bases between. Germline V lookup: CDR1 SGDLS, CDR2 YYNGEE. This CDR3 is built from 14 residues. This CDR3 reads CASSVARAYNEQFF. The CDR3 DNA is TGTGCCAGCAGCGTAGCCAGGGCCTACAATGAGCAGTTCTTC.

The V call is TRBV30, the J call TRBJ1-2; 10 positions agree with TRBD1. Per germline, CDR1 GTSNPN and CDR2 SVGIG (reference sequence). The CDR3 runs 14 residues. The ends lost 4 bases at V and 6 bases at J; junction bases unmatched: 8. The CDR3 coding sequence is TGTGCCTGGAATCGGGACAGGGGAGTAGATGGCTACACCTTC. Translation: CAWNRDRGVDGYTF.

The rearrangement uses TRBV11-2 and TRBJ1-2; no reliable D call. The germline CDR1 and CDR2 sequences are SGHAT and FQNNGV. This CDR3 contains 12 residues. Trimming pared 1 base from V and 7 bases from J, leaving 7 bases between. CDR3 region: CASSLGGGGYTF. The CDR3 DNA sequence: TGTGCCAGCAGCTTAGGAGGCGGTGGCTACACCTTC.

The V gene is TRBV2, the J gene TRBJ1-3; 8 bases are shared with TRBD1. The trim removed 4 bases at V and 4 bases at J, leaving 6 bases unmatched. Looked up from germline, CDR1 is SNHLY and CDR2 is FYNNEI. The CDR3 spans 15 residues. CDR3 in amino acids: CASSGSRGRGNTIYF. The CDR3, as DNA: TGTGCCAGCAGTGGTTCCAGGGGGCGAGGAAACACCATATATTTT.

In its sample, this clone was seen once. This rearrangement joins TRBV18 to TRBJ1-2; D ambiguous. V lost 3 bases and J lost 2, with 10 bases in between. The CDR3 loop spans 14 amino acids. Germline V gives CDR1 KGHSH, CDR2 LQKENI. For the CDR3, the DNA is TGTGCCAGCTCACCCCCGTGGGAGAACTATGGCTACACCTTC. It is translated as CASSPPWENYGYTF.

The genes are TRBV7-2 and TRBJ1-1; D remains ambiguous. There are 18 residues in the CDR3. Germline-derived CDR1 and CDR2 are SGHTA and FQGNSA. The germline V and J ends were trimmed by 1 base and 3 bases, with 21 bases remaining between them. The CDR3 sequence: CASSLVEVQLSGYTEAFF. The CDR3, as DNA: TGTGCCAGCAGCTTAGTGGAGGTTCAATTGAGCGGGTACACTGAAGCTTTCTTT.

J is TRBJ2-2 and V is TRBV18; 7 bases agree with TRBD2. The J segment lost 1 base and the V segment lost 6 bases, leaving 8 bases of the junction unmatched. CDR1 is KGHSH, CDR2 LQKENI, per germline. CDR3 size: 16 residues. CDR3 sequence (DNA): TGTGCCAGCTCCCATAAAAGCGGGATGAACACCGGGGAGCTGTTTTTT. This gives the protein CASSHKSGMNTGELFF.

This chain joins TRBV5-1 and TRBJ2-1, with TRBD1 as a possible D gene (6 bases). The CDR3 is made up of 14 amino acids. V gave up 6 bases and J gave up 5 bases, with 15 bases separating them. The V gene's germline CDR1 is SGHRS and CDR2 YFSETQ. CDR3 nucleotide sequence: TGCGCCAGCACCCTACAGGACAGAAACAATGAGCAGTTCTTC. This codes for CASTLQDRNNEQFF.

J is TRBJ2-7 and V is TRBV6-5; perhaps TRBD1 as D (6 bases). Germline V gene sequence: CDR1 MNHEY, CDR2 SVGAGI. V lost 8 bases and J lost 5, with 22 bases in between. The CDR3 spans 15 residues. DNA of the CDR3: TGTGCCAGCGCAATCGAGACAGGCTGGTCCCACGAGCAGTACTTC. It codes for CASAIETGWSHEQYF.

The V and J genes are TRBV7-9 and TRBJ2-4; the D gene is possibly TRBD1 (6 bases). Germline CDR1 is SEHNR and CDR2 is FQNEAQ (reference sequence). The CDR3 is 13 residues long. The V gene lost 6 bases and the J gene lost 5 bases, with 11 bases spanning the gap. In DNA form, the CDR3 reads TGTGCCAGCAGAAGGGACACAGAAAACATTCAGTACTTC. Its protein product is CASRRDTENIQYF.

The genes are TRBV5-4 and TRBJ1-5; 7 nucleotides line up with TRBD1. The length of the CDR3 is 13 residues. With V trimmed by 2 bases and J by 7 bases, 3 bases remained unmatched. Germline V gives CDR1 SGHNT, CDR2 YYREEE (reference sequence). CDR3 in DNA: TGTGCCAGCAGCTTTGACAGGGACCAGCCCCAGCATTTT. Its translation is CASSFDRDQPQHF.

The J gene is TRBJ2-7, the V gene TRBV18; TRBD1 agrees at 9 bases. Trimming at V came to 2 bases and at J to 2 bases, leaving 4 bases not matched to a gene. Germline V gene data show CDR1 as KGHSH and CDR2 as LQKENI. CDR3 length: 15 residues. In DNA, the CDR3 is TGTGCCAGCTCACCAGGGACAGGGTCAGCCTACGAGCAGTACTTC. As protein: CASSPGTGSAYEQYF.

The genes are TRBV5-1 and TRBJ1-2, with D maybe TRBD1 (5 bases). The CDR3 runs 13 residues. Germline CDR1 SGHRS, CDR2 YFSETQ. Between the trimmed V and J ends, which lost 4 bases and 8 bases, there was a span of 15 bases. The CDR3 DNA is TGCGCCAGCAGCCTGGGCAGGGAAAGCGGCTACACCTTC. Protein product: CASSLGRESGYTF.

The rearrangement links TRBV7-2 to TRBJ2-3, with 9 bases aligning to TRBD2. The junction had 7 bases not matched to a gene; V was cut back by 10 bases and J by 5 bases. The CDR3 sequence is 13 residues long. Germline assignment: CDR1 SGHTA and CDR2 FQGNSA. The CDR3 protein is CAIAGGRRDTQYF. The CDR3 DNA follows: TGTGCCATCGCGGGGGGGCGTAGAGATACGCAGTATTTT.

This rearrangement joins TRBV18 to TRBJ2-2; TRBD1 is a possible D gene (5 bases). Germline CDR1 reads KGHSH; CDR2 reads LQKENI. This CDR3 has 15 amino acids. V was clipped by 2 bases and J by 7 bases, with 14 bases between them. CDR3 protein: CASSPGVGQSGELFF. The CDR3 DNA is TGTGCCAGCTCACCAGGTGTGGGGCAGAGCGGGGAGCTGTTTTTT.

The chain couples TRBV30 to TRBJ1-2; D is possibly TRBD1 (6 bases). There are 13 residues in the CDR3. Trimming took 4 bases from V and 7 from J, leaving 16 bases between them. Germline-derived CDR1 and CDR2 are GTSNPN and SVGIG (reference sequence). The CDR3 loop reads CAWTLRTVGGYTF. The CDR3 region has the DNA TGTGCCTGGACCCTTCGGACAGTAGGTGGCTACACCTTC.

V and J are TRBV20-1 and TRBJ2-7, with TRBD2 matching 11 bases. Germline values: CDR1 DFQATT, CDR2 SNEGSKA (reference sequence). V lost 3 bases to trimming and J lost 4 bases; unmatched junction nucleotides: 5. This CDR3 comprises 14 residues. In nucleotides, the CDR3 is TGCAGTGCTAGTACTAGCGGGAGATTATACGAGCAGTACTTC. Translation gives CSASTSGRLYEQYF.

The rearrangement uses TRBV9 and TRBJ2-1, with a tentative D call TRBD2 (5 bases). CDR1 is SGDLS, CDR2 YYNGEE, per germline. This CDR3 is built from 15 residues. V was trimmed by 0 bases and J by 0 bases, leaving 7 bases between them. The CDR3 here is CASSVGGNSYNEQFF. The CDR3 nucleotides read TGTGCCAGCAGCGTAGGAGGGAACTCCTACAATGAGCAGTTCTTC.

The rearrangement uses TRBV5-4 and TRBJ1-4; D unclear. This CDR3 is built from 15 residues. From germline, CDR1 is SGHNT and CDR2 YYREEE (reference sequence). The germline V and J ends were trimmed by 10 bases and 0 bases, with 16 bases remaining between them. CDR3 nucleotide sequence: TGTGCCTCACAACTATCAACTGCAACTAATGAAAAACTGTTTTTT. Translation: CASQLSTATNEKLFF.

The chain is built from TRBV7-3 and TRBJ2-5; 8 bases are a match to TRBD1. The germline gives CDR1 SGHTA, CDR2 FQGTGA. After removal of 2 bases from V and 4 bases from J, the junction contained 3 bases not matched to a gene. This CDR3 contains 14 residues. The CDR3 is CASSLDRGGETQYF. In DNA form, the CDR3 reads TGTGCCAGCAGCTTAGACAGGGGAGGAGAGACCCAGTACTTC.

V usage is TRBV21-1 and J usage is TRBJ1-4. TRBV21-1 is listed as a pseudogene. The CDR3 runs to 15 residues. The CDR3 sequence is CASSAKGQGGEKLFF. Written as DNA, the CDR3 is TGTGCCAGCAGCGCAAAGGGGCAGGGAGGGGAAAAACTGTTTTTT.

This sequence joins TRBV19 and TRBJ1-2; TRBD1 aligns across 7 bases. Germline lookup yields CDR1 LNHDA and CDR2 SQIVND (reference sequence). V was clipped by 3 bases and J by 6 bases; unmatched bases: 7. This CDR3 has 14 amino acids. The CDR3 here is CASSMGQRMDGYTF. As DNA, the CDR3 is TGTGCCAGTAGTATGGGACAGCGGATGGATGGCTACACCTTC.

The rearrangement joins TRBV12-3 or TRBV12-4 to TRBJ1-2; the D gene is possibly TRBD1 (5 bases). Trimming left V 1 base short and J 4 bases short, with 7 bases between. CDR3 size: 13 residues. The CDR3 region has the DNA TGTGCCAGCAGTTTAGGGGGCAGCTATGGCTACACCTTC. Protein: CASSLGGSYGYTF.

This sequence joins TRBV6-6 and TRBJ2-1, with 8 nucleotides matching TRBD1. Germline V lookup: CDR1 MNHNY, CDR2 SVGAGI (reference sequence). V shed 5 bases, J shed 8 bases, and the junction held 8 bases outside the gene matches. The CDR3 sequence is 14 residues long. This CDR3 reads CASSQFQGAYEQFF. In DNA, the CDR3 is TGTGCCAGCAGTCAGTTTCAGGGGGCCTATGAGCAGTTCTTC.

The chain combines TRBV6-2 or TRBV6-3 with TRBJ2-7; 8 nucleotides agree with TRBD1. Germline lookup yields CDR1 MNHEY and CDR2 SVGEGT. CDR3 length: 15 amino acids. V shed 6 bases, J shed 1 base, and the junction held 8 bases outside the gene matches. The chain's CDR3 is CASSGRHRGSYEQYF. CDR3 nucleotide sequence: TGTGCCAGCAGCGGCCGTCACAGGGGGTCCTACGAGCAGTACTTC.

The J gene is TRBJ1-6, the V gene TRBV2; 9 bases are shared with TRBD1. The V gene end was trimmed by 6 bases and the J gene end by 7 bases; junction bases not matched to a gene: 7. The CDR3 spans 15 residues. From germline, CDR1 is SNHLY and CDR2 FYNNEI. The CDR3 coding sequence is TGTGCCAGCAGGGTCCCCGGGACAGGGAATTCACCCCTCCACTTT. Amino acid sequence: CASRVPGTGNSPLHF.

The rearrangement joins TRBV4-1 to TRBJ1-2; D uncertain. The CDR3 length is 17 residues. The V gene's germline CDR1 is MGHRA and CDR2 YSYEKL. With 4 bases removed from V and 5 bases from J, the gap between germline ends came to 23 bases. The CDR3 region is CASSPLVQNPLDYGYTF. DNA for the CDR3: TGCGCCAGCAGCCCGCTCGTACAGAACCCGCTTGATTATGGCTACACCTTC.

This clone came up once. J is TRBJ2-1 and V is TRBV2; no reliable D call. Trimming removed 6 bases from V and 0 bases from J, with 9 bases in between. Looked up from germline, CDR1 is SNHLY and CDR2 is FYNNEI. The CDR3 is 14 amino acids. CDR3 DNA sequence: TGTGCCAGCAGCTCTGGGCCCTCCTACAATGAGCAGTTCTTC. As protein: CASSSGPSYNEQFF.

The V call is TRBV18, the J call TRBJ2-7; 7 bases match TRBD1. V lost 1 base to trimming and J lost 5 bases; unmatched junction nucleotides: 2. Germline CDR1 and CDR2: KGHSH and LQKENI. This CDR3 is 13 amino acids long. This CDR3 reads CASSPQGADEQYF. CDR3 DNA sequence: TGTGCCAGCTCACCACAGGGGGCCGACGAGCAGTACTTC.

V gene TRBV27 combines with J gene TRBJ2-3; D not certain. CDR1 is MNHEY and CDR2 is SMNVEV in the germline V gene (reference sequence). CDR3 length equals 17 residues. The V end lost 0 bases, the J end lost 0 bases, and 13 bases lay between the germline ends. CDR3 residues: CASSLSIRVASTDTQYF. The CDR3 nucleotides read TGTGCCAGCAGTTTATCGATCCGGGTTGCTAGCACAGATACGCAGTATTTT.